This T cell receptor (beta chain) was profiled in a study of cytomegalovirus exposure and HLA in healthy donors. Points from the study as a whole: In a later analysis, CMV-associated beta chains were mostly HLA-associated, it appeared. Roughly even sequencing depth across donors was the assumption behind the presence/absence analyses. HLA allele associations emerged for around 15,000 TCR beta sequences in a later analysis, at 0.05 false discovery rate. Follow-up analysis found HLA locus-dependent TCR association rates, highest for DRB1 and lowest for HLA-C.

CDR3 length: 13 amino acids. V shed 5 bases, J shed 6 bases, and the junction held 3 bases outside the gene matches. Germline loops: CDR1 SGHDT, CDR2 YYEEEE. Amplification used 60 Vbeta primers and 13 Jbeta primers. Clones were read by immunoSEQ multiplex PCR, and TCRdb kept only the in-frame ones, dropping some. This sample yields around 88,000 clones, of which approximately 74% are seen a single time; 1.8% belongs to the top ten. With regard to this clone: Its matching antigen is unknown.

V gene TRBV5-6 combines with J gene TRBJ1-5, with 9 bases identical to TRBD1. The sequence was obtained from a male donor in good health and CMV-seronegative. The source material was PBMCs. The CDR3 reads CASSRTGVQPQHF. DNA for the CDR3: TGTGCCAGCAGTAGGACAGGGGTTCAGCCCCAGCATTTT.